This T cell receptor beta chain was captured in a study of shared clonotypes between healthy human individuals (dated by TCRdb to the early 2020s). Looking at the study overall: The cohort comprised two women and a few men aged 18 to 49 years. Per donor, three plates each were used for CD4 naive and CD4 memory, two for CD8 naive, and one for CD8 memory. The study deeply sequenced blood TCR repertoires of five healthy adults to estimate repertoire size and the extent of clonotype sharing between individuals. To increase sequencing depth and limit assay-specific biases, different laboratories used diverse techniques to prepare libraries and sequence TCR repertoires. Per donor, leukapheresis produced somewhere between about 0.8 and 9 billion PBMCs.

Results and caveats for the whole study, not just this receptor: Larger estimated clonotype richness was generally found for naive subsets than for memory subsets. Incomplete sequencing was indicated by rarefaction of sorted-subset datasets, despite the large sequencing depth. Sampling was restricted to blood, and TCR repertoires in tissues likely differ from the TCR repertoires found in blood. Pairwise subsampling indicated that sequencing depth was expected to affect the degree of clonotype sharing among donors. Sharing across several donors was observed for approximately 5% of naive CD4, 3% to 3.5% of naive CD8, around 2.5% of memory CD4, and less than 0.45% of memory CD8 clonotypes. Higher generation probabilities were observed for clonotypes shared by all four sorted-subset donors than for non-shared clonotypes. The genetic and exposure-history diversity represented was limited by the small number of donors.

The CDR3, from cysteine to phenylalanine, totals 13 residues. Only the CDR3 DNA stays, 39 bases, in frame from base 1. From a lookup of the germline V gene, CDR1 and CDR2 are SNHLY and FYNNEI. The junction shows trimming of 2 bases on V and 6 bases on J, plus 5 bases between the germline ends. On this clone: Its binding antigen is unknown. The record has no base qualities; no much larger clone is one base away.

Using the deep immunoSEQ assay, multiplex PCR amplified TCR CDR3 regions from genomic DNA. Extracted genomic DNA from each cell subset was spread evenly across all wells of several immunoSEQ 96-well plates, with each plate serving as a replicate. For sorted subsets, 150 to 200 ng genomic DNA, equal to tens of thousands of T cell genomes, was loaded into each replicate PCR. The purified libraries were quantified using a Qubit 3.0 fluorometer, sized with a Bioanalyzer 2100, and then quantified again using the KAPA Library Quantification kit. Every immunoSEQ 96-well plate was sequenced on a dedicated single-read 150-cycle Illumina NextSeq 550 flow cell. Processing in the source paper ran as follows. The immunoSEQ output contained only junctional sequences without quality scores, so filtering could not match that applied to full-length reads. To assign V/J genes and CDR3, sequences were annotated against IMGT germline references using PyIR, a Python wrapper for IgBLAST v1.9. Reads with weak V/J assignments (E-value above 1e-6), missing CDR3, stop codons, out-of-frame junctions, or ambiguous translated residues were removed. V3J clonotypes were defined as sequences sharing the same inferred V gene, J gene, and CDR3 amino acid sequence. Percentage overlap between repertoires was calculated by dividing the number of shared unique clonotypes by the size of the smaller repertoire. Richness of each repertoire was evaluated using RTK rarefaction, the Chao1 estimator, and Recon v2.1 estimates of unobserved clonotypes. Generation probabilities for all TCRbeta clonotypes obtained by the gDNA method from several donors were computed using OLGA. The table was pulled from immuneACCESS by TCRdb, which kept in-frame rearrangements only. Such tables lose some clones; where checked, under half of the loss comes from unresolved V genes, and the rest has no known cause. That table is the source of V, J and clone size, and D and trimming were worked out from the DNA. Recorded for this sample are more than 2,000,000 clones; roughly 92% of them occurred a single time. The ten largest clones represent around 0.14% of the sample.

The donors were healthy, HIV-negative adults with no recently reported acute infections or vaccinations. Only Caucasian adults living in Nashville, Tennessee, USA were represented among the donors. CD4+ T cells were enriched by magnetic negative selection; naive cells were then positively selected on CD45RA, and the negative fraction formed the memory subset. Blood was obtained by leukapheresis, after which PBMCs were separated by Ficoll-Histopaque density gradient centrifugation and cryopreserved in liquid nitrogen vapor phase. Analytical flow cytometry was used to check the purity and quantity of every magnetically sorted T cell population. From each sorted fraction, genomic DNA was isolated and quantified by UV absorbance on a Nanodrop 2000c.

This TCR derives from a man aged 18 to 30 in good health. The sequenced sample consisted of naive CD4+ T cells sorted from blood. The cell subset or site label, as the study defines it: CD45RA+ positively selected. This receptor chain uses TRBV2 and TRBJ1-6, with no confidently assigned D gene. The DNA is as follows: TGTGCCAGCAGTGAAACGTTTAATTCACCCCTCCACTTT. It translates to CASSETFNSPLHF.